These 30 T cell receptor beta chains share one sample of origin, sequenced in a study of T cells in Graves' hyperthyroidism and ophthalmopathy. RNA transcripts served as the template for amplifying TCR beta CDR3 regions. Primed by the HTBI set, a first-round RT-PCR was run on the TCR CDR3. TCRdb called the multiplex PCR reads again in MiXCR, with one record for every CDR3 protein. The repertoire includes around 500,000 distinct CDR3 sequences, more than 15% of them detected once, and 25% to 30% sits in the top ten. Sequenced material: blood. The receptor source for this set is a young woman with Graves' ophthalmopathy.

As concerns this clonotype: The junction does not match germline at one end; this may be a read error. The CDR3 protein is CSATGSAGGPNNEQSF. Here the CDR3 DNA reads TGCAGTGCAACGGGGTCAGCGGGAGGGCCAAACAATGAGCAGTCCTTC. The chain joins TRBV20-1 to TRBJ2-1; 10 nucleotides agree with TRBD2. Per germline, CDR1 DFQATT and CDR2 SNEGSKA (reference sequence). This CDR3 is built from 16 residues.

The sample holds a few counts of this clonotype. The rearrangement uses TRBV9 and TRBJ2-1; 11 bases fit TRBD2. CDR1 is SGDLS and CDR2 is YYNGEE in the germline V gene. This CDR3 is built from 16 residues. Trimming removed 4 bases from V and 7 bases from J; junction bases left unmatched: 10. DNA for the CDR3: TGTGCCAGCAGCTTCGATCTAGCGGGAGGTCGTAATGAGCAGTTCTTC. Translated, it gives CASSFDLAGGRNEQFF. Together with reference TRBV9 and TRBJ2-1, the CDR3 gives the full variable domain: DSGVTQTPKHLITATGQRVTLRCSPRSGDLSVYWYQQSLDQGLQFLIQYYNGEERAKGNILERFSAQQFPDLHSELNLSSLELGDSALYFCASSFDLAGGRNEQFFGPGTRLTVL.

This clonotype has ten or more counts. The V and J genes are TRBV13 and TRBJ2-1; 7 bases are shared with TRBD1. Trimming took 10 bases from V and 0 from J; bases not matched to a gene: 6. The germline CDR1 and CDR2 sequences are PRHDT and FYEKMQ (reference sequence). CDR3 length: 14 residues. CDR3 nucleotide sequence: TGTGCCATGGACAGGTCGCCCTCCTACAATGAGCAGTTCTTC. It codes for CAMDRSPSYNEQFF.

This clonotype occurred a few times. CDR3 nucleotide sequence: TGTGCCAGCAGCCTCGACAGGGGGCGACCCGAGCAGTACTTC. It codes for CASSLDRGRPEQYF. V and J are TRBV7-3 and TRBJ2-7; 10 bases agree with TRBD1. V lost 5 bases to trimming and J lost 6 bases; unmatched junction nucleotides: 7. Per germline, CDR1 SGHTA and CDR2 FQGTGA. CDR3 length equals 14 residues.

The gene calls are TRBV9 and TRBJ2-1; 10 nucleotides agree with TRBD2. Germline lookup yields CDR1 SGDLS and CDR2 YYNGEE. V was clipped by 0 bases and J by 2 bases; unmatched bases: 5. CDR3 length: 17 amino acids. The CDR3 DNA is TGTGCCAGCAGCGTAGCTAGCGGGAGTAGCGCCTACAATGAGCAGTTCTTC. This sequence encodes CASSVASGSSAYNEQFF.

This clonotype was picked up many times. The chain uses TRBV6-6 and TRBJ2-3; D may match TRBD1 or TRBD2 (5 bases each). Germline V gene data show CDR1 as MNHNY and CDR2 as SVGAGI (reference sequence). The V and J ends lost 0 bases and 9 bases respectively, with 13 bases between them. The CDR3 totals 14 residues. This chain's CDR3 is CASSYSSIEGTQYF. For the CDR3, the DNA is TGTGCCAGCAGTTACTCGTCGATTGAGGGGACGCAGTATTTT.

This clonotype was counted ten times or more. The V call is TRBV18, the J call TRBJ1-4; D uncertain. CDR3 length: 14 amino acids. Per the germline V gene, CDR1 is KGHSH and CDR2 is LQKENI. Trimming removed 3 bases at V and 6 bases at J, with 11 bases between. The DNA for the CDR3 is TGTGCCAGCTCACCGTCTAGGAACCATGAAAAACTGTTTTTT. As protein: CASSPSRNHEKLFF.

This chain uses TRBV6-1 with TRBJ2-3; 9 nucleotides line up with TRBD2. Germline CDR1 reads MNHNS; CDR2 reads SASEGT. The J segment lost 5 bases and the V segment lost 6 bases, leaving 15 bases of the junction unmatched. This CDR3 has 17 amino acids. CDR3 DNA: TGTGCCAGCAGCCCCCCCAGAGCGGGAGGAGGAAAAGATACGCAGTATTTT. Protein sequence: CASSPPRAGGGKDTQYF.

This clonotype was seen ten or more times. The chain couples TRBV10-3 to TRBJ2-7; a weak D match, TRBD2 (6 bases). The CDR3 runs 14 residues. V was shortened by 7 bases and J by 4 bases, with 17 bases between the two germline ends. Germline CDR1 reads ENHRY; CDR2 reads SYGVKD. In DNA form, the CDR3 reads TGTGCCATCAACCCAACGGGAGCTGGATACGAGCAGTACTTC. This sequence encodes CAINPTGAGYEQYF.

This clonotype was observed a few times. V and J are TRBV7-2 and TRBJ1-2; the match to TRBD1 covers 8 bases. CDR3 size: 14 residues. Losses at the gene ends were 4 bases for V and 5 bases for J; bases not matched to a gene: 6. From germline, CDR1 is SGHTA and CDR2 FQGNSA. The CDR3 DNA follows: TGTGCCAGCAGCTCCCCAGGGGGCTTTTATGGCTACACCTTC. Protein: CASSSPGGFYGYTF.

The chain combines TRBV19 with TRBJ2-2, with 7 bases matching TRBD2. The CDR3 is 15 residues long. The germline V gene has CDR1 LNHDA and CDR2 SQIVND (reference sequence). V lost 5 bases to trimming and J lost 2 bases; unmatched junction nucleotides: 5. The CDR3: CASSSSGVNTGELFF. The DNA for the CDR3 is TGTGCCAGTAGTTCCAGCGGGGTTAACACCGGGGAGCTGTTTTTT.

V usage is TRBV29-1 and J usage is TRBJ1-3, with D possibly being TRBD1 (5 bases). Germline assignment: CDR1 SQVTM and CDR2 ANQGSEA. V lost 5 bases and J 8 bases, leaving 13 bases between the germline ends. This CDR3 is built from 12 residues. CDR3 region: CSVPVGGDTIYF. In DNA form, the CDR3 reads TGCAGCGTTCCCGTCGGGGGAGACACCATATATTTT.

This clonotype was picked up many times. V and J are TRBV7-9 and TRBJ2-1, with D perhaps matching TRBD2 (5 bases). CDR1 and CDR2 from the germline V gene are SEHNR and FQNEAQ (reference sequence). Trimming stripped 2 bases from V and 8 bases from J, with 13 bases between. This CDR3 has 14 amino acids. CDR3 protein: CASSLIATRYEQFF. For the CDR3, the DNA is TGTGCCAGCAGCTTAATAGCGACAAGATATGAGCAGTTCTTC.

Notes on this clonotype: A much larger clone differs from this one at a single base, so this may be a read error. The chain carries TRBV7-9 and TRBJ2-1; D is tentatively TRBD1 or TRBD2 (6 bases each). The CDR3 covers 16 residues. CDR1 is SEHNR and CDR2 is FQNEAQ in the germline V gene (reference sequence). Trimming removed 5 bases from V and 6 bases from J, with 20 bases in between. Here the CDR3 reads CASSPETGRWGNEQFF. CDR3 bases: TGTGCCAGCAGCCCAGAAACAGGGAGGTGGGGCAATGAGCAGTTCTTC.

The genes are TRBV4-3 and TRBJ2-5; the D gene is possibly TRBD1 (5 bases). Per the germline V gene, CDR1 is LGHNA and CDR2 is YSLEER. The CDR3 runs to 15 residues. The V and J ends lost 0 bases and 7 bases respectively, with 15 bases between them. The DNA for the CDR3 is TGCGCCAGCAGCCAAGATTCAGGGTGGAAGACGACCCAGTACTTC. Protein: CASSQDSGWKTTQYF.

This clonotype came up many times. The chain recombines TRBV2 with TRBJ2-1, with 9 bases matching TRBD2. The CDR3 covers 16 residues. CDR1 SNHLY and CDR2 FYNNEI come from the germline V gene. V shed 6 bases and J 2 bases; nucleotides not matched to a gene: 8. The CDR3 coding sequence is TGTGCCAGCAGAGAGGGACTAGCTGACCCCTACAATGAGCAGTTCTTC. Translating it yields CASREGLADPYNEQFF.

This clonotype was seen repeatedly, ten times or more. This chain links TRBV5-1 with TRBJ2-5, with no clear D. This CDR3 has 15 residues. V was pared by 0 bases and J by 4 bases, with 13 bases between. Germline values: CDR1 SGHRS, CDR2 YFSETQ. Here the CDR3 DNA reads TGCGCCAGCAGCTTGGGTGGATCAGCAAGAGAGACCCAGTACTTC. It encodes CASSLGGSARETQYF.

The chain is built from TRBV7-2 and TRBJ2-3; TRBD1 matches at 7 bases. V gave up 2 bases and J gave up 0 bases; unmatched junction bases: 11. CDR1 and CDR2 from the germline V gene are SGHTA and FQGNSA. The CDR3 runs 18 residues. The CDR3 region is CASSLNRGHMTSTDTQYF. CDR3 bases: TGTGCCAGCAGCTTAAACAGGGGACACATGACTAGCACAGATACGCAGTATTTT.

The chain uses TRBV10-3 and TRBJ1-5; no firm D call. CDR3 length: 12 amino acids. The V end was cut by 6 bases, the J end by 1 base, with 4 bases between. Germline V gene sequence: CDR1 ENHRY, CDR2 SYGVKD. This chain's CDR3 is CAISHSNQPQHF. The DNA for the CDR3 is TGTGCCATCAGCCACAGCAATCAGCCCCAGCATTTT.

This clonotype has at least ten counts. The V and J genes are TRBV20-1 and TRBJ2-5, with 11 positions matching TRBD2. Per the germline V gene, CDR1 is DFQATT and CDR2 is SNEGSKA (reference sequence). The junction had 11 bases not matched to a gene; V was cut back by 6 bases and J by 2 bases. The CDR3 has 16 amino acids. CDR3 amino acids: CSALKASGRPQETQYF. DNA for the CDR3: TGCAGTGCGCTAAAGGCTAGCGGGAGGCCTCAAGAGACCCAGTACTTC.

This clonotype occurred many times. This chain connects TRBV28 to TRBJ2-3, with no clear D. Germline V CDR1 and CDR2: MDHEN, SYDVKM. The CDR3 totals 13 residues. Trimming shortened V by 4 bases and J by 2 bases, and 7 bases separated the two germline ends. CDR3 bases: TGTGCCAGCAGTTCCCGATTCACAGATACGCAGTATTTT. Translation: CASSSRFTDTQYF.

This clonotype was seen repeatedly, ten times or more. V gene TRBV6-1 combines with J gene TRBJ2-2; D remains ambiguous. Between the trimmed V and J ends, which lost 2 bases and 1 base, there was a span of 5 bases. The length of the CDR3 is 14 residues. Germline V gene data show CDR1 as MNHNS and CDR2 as SASEGT. CDR3 DNA: TGTGCCAGCAGTGAACTCCTGAACACCGGGGAGCTGTTTTTT. This codes for CASSELLNTGELFF.

This clonotype was seen a handful of times. This may stem from a read error, because a much larger clone lies one nucleotide away. The chain links TRBV28 to TRBJ2-7; D is unresolved. The CDR3 totals 14 residues. Germline CDR1 reads MDHEN; CDR2 reads SYDVKM. Trimming stripped 2 bases from V and 3 bases from J, with 11 bases between. The chain's CDR3 is CASSLVSQNYEQYF. In DNA, the CDR3 is TGTGCCAGCAGTTTAGTCAGCCAGAACTACGAGCAGTACTTC.

This clonotype was counted many times. The chain has TRBV2 and TRBJ2-7; the match to TRBD2 covers 12 bases. Unmatched junction bases numbered 5, after V lost 5 bases and J lost 6 bases. This CDR3 has 14 residues. Per germline, CDR1 SNHLY and CDR2 FYNNEI. Written as DNA, the CDR3 is TGTGCCAGCAGTTGGACTAGCGGGAAAGGCGAGCAGTACTTC. Its protein is CASSWTSGKGEQYF.

This clonotype was detected ten times or more. The chain couples TRBV28 to TRBJ1-1; TRBD1 agrees at 8 bases. This CDR3 comprises 17 residues. Germline V gene sequence: CDR1 MDHEN, CDR2 SYDVKM. With V trimmed by 3 bases and J by 2 bases, 11 bases remained unmatched. The CDR3 is CASSFLQGANPNTEAFF. The CDR3 region has the DNA TGTGCCAGCAGTTTTCTCCAGGGGGCGAATCCCAACACTGAAGCTTTCTTT.

The chain couples TRBV15 to TRBJ2-3, with D perhaps given as TRBD1 or TRBD2 (5 bases each). There are 14 residues in the CDR3. V gave up 3 bases and J gave up 3 bases, with 10 bases separating them. Germline values: CDR1 LNHNV, CDR2 YYDKDF (reference sequence). This CDR3 reads CATSRRGTTDTQYF. The CDR3 DNA sequence: TGTGCCACCAGCAGGAGGGGCACTACAGATACGCAGTATTTT. The full variable domain, completed using reference TRBV15 and TRBJ2-3, is DAMVIQNPRYQVTQFGKPVTLSCSQTLNHNVMYWYQQKSSQAPKLLFHYYDKDFNNEADTPDNFQSRRPNTSFCFLDIRSPGLGDTAMYLCATSRRGTTDTQYFGPGTRLTVL.

This clonotype was counted many times. The V gene is TRBV18, the J gene TRBJ1-5; D may be TRBD1 (6 bases). The CDR3 is 16 residues long. CDR1 is KGHSH, CDR2 LQKENI, per germline. V was clipped by 3 bases and J by 2 bases, with 14 bases between them. The CDR3 loop reads CASSPYYGQRNQPQHF. The CDR3 bases are TGTGCCAGCTCACCTTACTATGGACAGCGCAATCAGCCCCAGCATTTT.

This clonotype appeared once. It may be a read error: a sequence one base away is much more abundant. This chain connects TRBV14 to TRBJ1-1; the D is unclear. Looked up from germline, CDR1 is SGHDN and CDR2 is FVKESK. The CDR3 consists of 14 residues. Trimming removed 1 base from V and 7 bases from J, with 13 bases in between. The DNA of the CDR3 is TGTGCCAGCAGCCAAGGCACTAGTAACCTTGAAGCTTTCTTT. Translating gives CASSQGTSNLEAFF.

The genes are TRBV5-4 and TRBJ2-7; weak D call: TRBD2 (5 bases). The CDR3 runs to 13 residues. V lost 3 bases and J lost 3, with 10 bases in between. Germline CDR1 is SGHNT and CDR2 is YYREEE (reference sequence). CDR3 in DNA: TGTGCCAGCAGCTCGGACTTCGGCTACGAGCAGTACTTC. As protein: CASSSDFGYEQYF. Complete variable domain (other parts from reference TRBV5-4 and TRBJ2-7): ETGVTQSPTHLIKTRGQQVTLRCSSQSGHNTVSWYQQALGQGPQFIFQYYREEENGRGNFPPRFSGLQFPNYSSELNVNALELDDSALYLCASSSDFGYEQYFGPGTRLTVT.

At least ten counts were recorded for this clonotype. The J gene is TRBJ2-1, the V gene TRBV20-1, with a tentative D call TRBD1 (5 bases). Germline CDR1 DFQATT, CDR2 SNEGSKA (reference sequence). Trimming cost V 5 bases and J 1 base, with 9 bases left between them. The CDR3 totals 13 residues. The CDR3 reads CSASDSSYNEQFF. The CDR3 DNA sequence: TGCAGTGCTTCAGACAGTTCCTACAATGAGCAGTTCTTC.